Ten or more counts support the clone carrying this T cell receptor (beta chain). This entry is derived from a study of T cells in Graves' hyperthyroidism and ophthalmopathy. Trimming pared 3 bases from V and 10 bases from J, leaving 10 bases between. The CDR3 spans 13 residues. Authors of the study amplified TCR beta CDR3 regions from RNA transcripts. HTBI primers were used for first-round RT-PCR of the TCR CDR3. TCRdb recomputed calls from the multiplex PCR reads with MiXCR, one row per CDR3 protein. This repertoire shows about 350,000 distinct CDR3 sequences, about a sixth found once; its top ten account for 15%.

This receptor was taken from a woman between 40 and 55 years old with Graves' ophthalmopathy. V and J are TRBV12-3 or TRBV12-4 and TRBJ1-6, with unresolved D. The source material was blood. CDR3 nucleotide sequence: TGTGCCAGCAGTTTCCGGGGTGAGTCACCCCTCCACTTT. Its protein is CASSFRGESPLHF.